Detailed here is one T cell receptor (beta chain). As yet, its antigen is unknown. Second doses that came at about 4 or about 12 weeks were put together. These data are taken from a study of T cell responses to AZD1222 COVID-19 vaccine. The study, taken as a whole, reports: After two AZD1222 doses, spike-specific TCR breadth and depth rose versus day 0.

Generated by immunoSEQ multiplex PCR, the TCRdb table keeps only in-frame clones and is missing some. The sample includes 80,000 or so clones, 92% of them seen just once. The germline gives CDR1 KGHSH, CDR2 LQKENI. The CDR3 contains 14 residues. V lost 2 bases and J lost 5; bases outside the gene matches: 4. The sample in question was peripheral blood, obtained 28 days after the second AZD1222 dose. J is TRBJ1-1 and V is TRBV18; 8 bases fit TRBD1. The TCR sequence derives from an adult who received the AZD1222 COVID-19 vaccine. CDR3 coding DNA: TGTGCCAGCTCACCAAAACAGGGGGGGACTGAAGCTTTCTTT. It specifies CASSPKQGGTEAFF.